The clone carrying this T cell receptor (beta chain) has just a few counts. What it binds is not known. Healthy bone marrow donors made up the cohort. Germline-derived CDR1 and CDR2 are SGHRS and YFSETQ. The CDR3 consists of 12 residues. V lost 7 bases and J lost 5, with 12 bases in between. Primers included in the PCR were 60 Vbeta and 13 Jbeta primers. Per the original methods: Later work found tens of millions of unique TCR beta chains, with some 11 million shared. Profiled with immunoSEQ multiplex PCR; TCRdb holds only in-frame clones, not every one. The V and J calls and clone size are taken from that table; D and trimming were inferred from the DNA. The sample includes fewer than 250,000 clones, around three quarters of them seen just once. The data originate from a study of cytomegalovirus exposure and HLA in healthy donors. Points from the study as a whole: The listing of 150 to 200 TCR beta chains classed them as cytomegalovirus-associated. Reports state that TCR beta sequences accurately predicted most subjects' HLA-A and HLA-B alleles.

The sequenced material came from PBMCs. The chain uses TRBV5-1 and TRBJ1-1, with D perhaps matching TRBD1 (5 bases). This sequence was found in a woman aged 25-40 years in good health and CMV-seropositive. DNA of the CDR3: TGCGCCAGCGGTGTGGGGCCGACTGAAGCTTTCTTT. Translating it yields CASGVGPTEAFF.